This TCR beta chain was captured by sequencing in a study of cytomegalovirus exposure and HLA in healthy donors. At the level of the study: Researchers previously reported finding 100 million or so unique TCR beta sequences from about 179 million T cells.

CDR1 is SGHRS, CDR2 YFSETQ, per germline. Trimming took 2 bases from V and 0 from J; bases not matched to a gene: 4. The CDR3 contains 15 residues. About this clone itself: No antigen is known for it.

60 Vbeta and 13 Jbeta primers were used in PCR. Here immunoSEQ multiplex PCR was the method, and the copy in TCRdb shows in-frame clones only, minus some. The sample contains 150,000 to 200,000 clones, about three quarters of which appear only once. General observations from the study: Later analysis associated a missense DCLRE1C variant with TCR beta V- and J-gene trimming. An analysis was carried out later, and it reportedly showed fewer N-insertions in an Asian-associated ancestry cluster than the roughly 700-donor mean. Exclusion as indistinguishable affected some V segments, including TRBV6-2 and TRBV6-3.

The TCR was taken from a girl aged 5 to 17 in good health and CMV-seronegative. The chain carries TRBV5-1 and TRBJ1-1; 7 bases match TRBD1. Specimen: PBMCs. CDR3 DNA sequence: TGCGCCAGCAGCTTAGAAGGACAGGTGAACACTGAAGCTTTCTTT. Its translation: CASSLEGQVNTEAFF.